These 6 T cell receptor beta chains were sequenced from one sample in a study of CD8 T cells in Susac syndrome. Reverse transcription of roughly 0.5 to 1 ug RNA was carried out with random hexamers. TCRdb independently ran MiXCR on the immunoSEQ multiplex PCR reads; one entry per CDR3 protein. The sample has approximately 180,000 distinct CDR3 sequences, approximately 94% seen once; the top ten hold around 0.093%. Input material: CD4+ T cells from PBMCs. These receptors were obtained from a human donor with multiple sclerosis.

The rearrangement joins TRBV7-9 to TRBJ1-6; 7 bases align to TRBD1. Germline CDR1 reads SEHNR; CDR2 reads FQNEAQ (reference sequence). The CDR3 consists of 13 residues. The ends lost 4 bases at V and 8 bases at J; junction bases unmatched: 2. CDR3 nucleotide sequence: TGTGCCAGCAGCTCAACAGGGGATTCACCCCTCCACTTT. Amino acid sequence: CASSSTGDSPLHF.

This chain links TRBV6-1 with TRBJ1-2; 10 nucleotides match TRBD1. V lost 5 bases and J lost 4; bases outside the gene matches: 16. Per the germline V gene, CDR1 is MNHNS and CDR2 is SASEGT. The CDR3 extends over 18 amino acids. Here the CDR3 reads CASSPPGQGLSSVYGYTF. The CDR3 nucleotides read TGTGCCAGCAGTCCGCCGGGACAGGGGTTGAGCAGTGTCTATGGCTACACCTTC.

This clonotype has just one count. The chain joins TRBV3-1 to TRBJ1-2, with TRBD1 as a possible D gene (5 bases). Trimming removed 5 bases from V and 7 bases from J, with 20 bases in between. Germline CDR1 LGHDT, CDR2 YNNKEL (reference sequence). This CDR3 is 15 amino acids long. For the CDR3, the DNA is TGTGCCAGCAGCTCAGGCAAGGGTCCCGGGGGTGGCTACACCTTC. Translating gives CASSSGKGPGGGYTF.

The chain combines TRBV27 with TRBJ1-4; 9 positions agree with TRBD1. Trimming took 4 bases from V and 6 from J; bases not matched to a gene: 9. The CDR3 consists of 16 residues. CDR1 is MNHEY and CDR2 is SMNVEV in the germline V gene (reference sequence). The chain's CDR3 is CASSSGYRGRDEKLFF. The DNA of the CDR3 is TGTGCCAGCAGTTCGGGGTACAGGGGGCGGGATGAAAAACTGTTTTTT.

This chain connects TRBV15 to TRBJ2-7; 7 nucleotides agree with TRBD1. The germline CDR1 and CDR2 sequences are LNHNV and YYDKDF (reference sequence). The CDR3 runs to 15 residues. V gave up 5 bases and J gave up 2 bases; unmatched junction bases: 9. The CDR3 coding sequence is TGTGCCACCAGCTCCCCCGGGACAGCTACCTACGAGCAGTACTTC. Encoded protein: CATSSPGTATYEQYF.

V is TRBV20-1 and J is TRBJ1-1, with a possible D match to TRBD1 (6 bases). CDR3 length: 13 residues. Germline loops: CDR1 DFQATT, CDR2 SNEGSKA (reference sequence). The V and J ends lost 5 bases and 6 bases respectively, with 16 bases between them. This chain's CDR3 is CSAAKGQVPEAFF. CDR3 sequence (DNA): TGCAGTGCTGCTAAGGGACAAGTTCCTGAAGCTTTCTTT.